The 30 T cell receptor beta chains presented below share a single source sample, sequenced in a study of spatial heterogeneity in lung cancer. One entry per CDR3 protein, called by TCRdb with MiXCR from the 5' RACE reads. The sample holds 20,000 to 25,000 distinct CDR3 sequences, approximately 4.4% seen once. Sample time point: sample taken at primary tumor resection. Frozen PBMC, nontumor lung or tumor provided whole RNA, which was sequenced unsorted. This specimen was PBMCs, taken at surgery. The receptors shown here come from a male donor with early-stage non-small cell lung cancer.

This clonotype showed up many times. The chain recombines TRBV29-1 with TRBJ2-5; 9 nucleotides agree with TRBD1. With 8 bases clipped from V and 4 bases from J, the junction kept 11 bases outside the gene matches. This CDR3 has 14 residues. CDR1 SQVTM and CDR2 ANQGSEA come from the germline V gene. In nucleotides, the CDR3 is TGCAGCCTCTGTTCGGGACAGGGAGGAGAGACCCAGTACTTC. Its translation is CSLCSGQGGETQYF.

This clonotype was detected ten times or more. The rearrangement links TRBV11-2 to TRBJ2-5; TRBD1 matches 7 bases. The CDR3 loop spans 14 amino acids. Trimming removed 5 bases from V and 1 base from J; junction bases left unmatched: 4. From germline, CDR1 is SGHAT and CDR2 FQNNGV. CDR3 residues: CASSPGTAQETQYF. DNA of the CDR3: TGTGCCAGCAGCCCGGGGACAGCCCAAGAGACCCAGTACTTC.

This clonotype occurred many times. The genes are TRBV5-1 and TRBJ2-3; TRBD2 agrees at 8 bases. Trimming removed 4 bases from V and 4 bases from J; junction bases left unmatched: 8. The CDR3 consists of 15 residues. Per the germline V gene, CDR1 is SGHRS and CDR2 is YFSETQ. The DNA of the CDR3 is TGCGCCAGCAGCCCCCAAGCGGGAGTTCCAGATACGCAGTATTTT. Its protein product is CASSPQAGVPDTQYF. Full variable domain (remainder filled in from reference TRBV5-1 and TRBJ2-3): KAGVTQTPRYLIKTRGQQVTLSCSPISGHRSVSWYQQTPGQGLQFLFEYFSETQRNKGNFPGRFSGRQFSNSRSEMNVSTLELGDSALYLCASSPQAGVPDTQYFGPGTRLTVL.

The chain has TRBV19 and TRBJ1-5, with a weak D call TRBD1 (6 bases). Germline CDR1 is LNHDA and CDR2 is SQIVND (reference sequence). The CDR3 totals 14 residues. Trimming pared 6 bases from V and 6 bases from J, leaving 15 bases between. The CDR3 sequence is CASRTGGRSQPQHF. DNA for the CDR3: TGTGCCAGTAGGACAGGAGGGCGCTCTCAGCCCCAGCATTTT.

This clonotype was recorded at least ten times. The rearrangement links TRBV12-3 or TRBV12-4 to TRBJ1-5, with D unclear. Trimming cost V 2 bases and J 0 bases, with 11 bases left between them. The CDR3 spans 16 residues. Written as DNA, the CDR3 is TGTGCCAGCAGTTTACGGGCAGCGATTAGCAATCAGCCCCAGCATTTT. Translating it yields CASSLRAAISNQPQHF.

V usage is TRBV7-2 and J usage is TRBJ2-1, with 11 positions matching TRBD2. This CDR3 is 18 amino acids long. The V and J ends lost 3 bases and 8 bases, in that order; junction bases with no gene match: 15. Germline CDR1 reads SGHTA; CDR2 reads FQGNSA. CDR3 nucleotides: TGTGCCAGCAGCTTTCTAGCGGGAGGTTCAACGAGCAACGATGAGCAGTTCTTC. Amino acids: CASSFLAGGSTSNDEQFF.

The sample holds many counts of this clonotype. The rearrangement joins TRBV7-6 to TRBJ2-1; 12 positions agree with TRBD2. The CDR3 is 15 amino acids. Germline CDR1 is SGHVS and CDR2 is FNYEAQ. Germline trimming cut 4 bases from V and 5 bases from J; bases unmatched to any gene: 3. CDR3 DNA sequence: TGTGCCAGCAGCTCTCGACTAGCGGGAGACAATGAGCAGTTCTTC. This gives the protein CASSSRLAGDNEQFF.

This clonotype was seen ten or more times. V and J are TRBV5-4 and TRBJ2-5; 7 bases are shared with TRBD1. V dropped 5 bases and J dropped 3; count of bases not matched to a gene: 4. Germline V gives CDR1 SGHNT, CDR2 YYREEE (reference sequence). This CDR3 spans 13 amino acids. Here the CDR3 reads CASSSGGEETQYF. DNA of the CDR3: TGTGCCAGCAGTTCAGGGGGTGAAGAGACCCAGTACTTC.

This clonotype came up many times. V is TRBV6-6 and J is TRBJ2-5, with D perhaps matching TRBD1 or TRBD2 (7 bases each). V was shortened by 5 bases and J by 2 bases, with 18 bases between the two germline ends. This CDR3 region has 16 residues. The germline V gene has CDR1 MNHNY and CDR2 SVGAGI (reference sequence). For the CDR3, the DNA is TGTGCCAGCAGTCTGGGAGGGGGCTCGGGGCAAGAGACCCAGTACTTC. It codes for CASSLGGGSGQETQYF.

This clonotype was counted many times. The chain recombines TRBV6-2 or TRBV6-3 with TRBJ1-1; possibly TRBD1 for D (5 bases). Germline V gene sequence: CDR1 MNHEY, CDR2 SVGEGT. The germline V and J ends were trimmed by 1 base and 6 bases, with 9 bases remaining between them. This CDR3 has 13 amino acids. The CDR3 DNA reads as TGTGCCAGCAGTTACTTGACAGAGCCTGAAGCTTTCTTT. Translation gives CASSYLTEPEAFF.

This clonotype has at least ten counts. The chain carries TRBV5-1 and TRBJ1-3; D may be TRBD1 (5 bases). CDR1 is SGHRS and CDR2 is YFSETQ in the germline V gene. This CDR3 is 15 amino acids long. V lost 4 bases to trimming and J lost 8 bases, with 19 bases between them. In nucleotides, the CDR3 is TGCGCCAGCAGCAACTCCGGGACCCAACCGGACACCATATATTTT. This sequence encodes CASSNSGTQPDTIYF.

For the CDR3, the DNA is TGTGCCAGCAGTGAGGACAGAGGATTTGAGCAGTACTTC. It yields the protein CASSEDRGFEQYF. This rearrangement joins TRBV6-1 to TRBJ2-7; possible D gene TRBD1, 6 bases. The CDR3 has 13 amino acids. Between the trimmed V and J ends, which lost 3 bases and 7 bases, there was a span of 13 bases. Germline V gene sequence: CDR1 MNHNS, CDR2 SASEGT.

In its sample, this clonotype was seen a few times. This chain uses TRBV12-3 or TRBV12-4 with TRBJ2-3, with D perhaps assigned TRBD1 or TRBD2 (5 bases each). The CDR3 consists of 14 residues. The germline V and J ends were trimmed by 11 bases and 2 bases, with 17 bases remaining between them. CDR3 region: CALITRGATDTQYF. For the CDR3, the DNA is TGTGCCTTAATTACACGAGGGGCCACAGATACGCAGTATTTT.

This clonotype came up many times. The chain is built from TRBV7-9 and TRBJ1-1, with unresolved D. This CDR3 is built from 12 residues. Trimming took 1 base from V and 10 from J, leaving 10 bases between them. Germline-derived CDR1 and CDR2 are SEHNR and FQNEAQ (reference sequence). The CDR3 coding sequence is TGTGCCAGCAGCTTAGGAGAGGGCTCAGCTTTCTTT. This encodes CASSLGEGSAFF.

This clonotype was observed a few times. This sequence joins TRBV19 and TRBJ1-6, with unresolved D. Germline V CDR1 and CDR2: LNHDA, SQIVND (reference sequence). The CDR3 totals 16 residues. V dropped 7 bases and J dropped 7 bases, with 20 bases sitting between them. The CDR3 nucleotides are TGTGCCAGTAAGTCGATTGACCGAACCGAGAATTCACCCCTCCACTTT. Its protein product is CASKSIDRTENSPLHF.

This clonotype has more than one count but fewer than ten. The chain is built from TRBV28 and TRBJ1-2, with D uncertain. The germline CDR1 and CDR2 sequences are MDHEN and SYDVKM. The germline V and J ends were trimmed by 3 bases and 6 bases, with 20 bases remaining between them. CDR3 length: 16 residues. The CDR3 spells CASSLEGLVGPHGYTF. In DNA form, the CDR3 reads TGTGCCAGCAGTTTGGAAGGGTTAGTCGGGCCTCATGGCTACACCTTC.

This clonotype was counted at least ten times. The chain carries TRBV6-5 and TRBJ2-1; 7 positions match TRBD2. The germline gives CDR1 MNHEY, CDR2 SVGAGI. Trimming took 6 bases from V and 4 from J; bases not matched to a gene: 6. The CDR3 consists of 14 residues. The CDR3 bases are TGTGCCAGCAGATCAACGGGAGGTTACAATGAGCAGTTCTTC. Translated, it gives CASRSTGGYNEQFF.

This clonotype was seen many times. The gene calls are TRBV7-2 and TRBJ2-5; no reliable D call. Trimming removed 1 base from V and 1 base from J, with 4 bases in between. The V gene's germline CDR1 is SGHTA and CDR2 FQGNSA. CDR3 length: 13 residues. CDR3 region: CASSLGTQETQYF. The CDR3 DNA sequence: TGTGCCAGCAGCTTAGGGACCCAAGAGACCCAGTACTTC.

This clonotype came up many times. The chain employs TRBV29-1 and TRBJ2-5; 10 bases agree with TRBD1. The V and J ends lost 0 bases and 0 bases, in that order; junction bases with no gene match: 13. Germline values: CDR1 SQVTM, CDR2 ANQGSEA. CDR3 length: 19 amino acids. As DNA, the CDR3 is TGCAGCGTTGAAGAGGGGACAGGGGCTATCTTCGGATACCAAGAGACCCAGTACTTC. Translation gives CSVEEGTGAIFGYQETQYF.

In its sample, this clonotype was seen many times. The V call is TRBV20-1, the J call TRBJ1-1, with TRBD1 matching over 9 bases. Germline trimming cut 6 bases from V and 7 bases from J; bases unmatched to any gene: 6. The CDR3 is 12 amino acids. Germline values: CDR1 DFQATT, CDR2 SNEGSKA (reference sequence). The CDR3 DNA reads as TGCAGTGCCACAGGGGGCGGGAATGAAGCTTTCTTT. Residues: CSATGGGNEAFF.

The table lists this clonotype with many counts. The rearrangement links TRBV28 to TRBJ2-7; TRBD1 might be the D (6 bases). CDR3 length equals 14 residues. V gave up 6 bases and J gave up 1 base, with 13 bases separating them. Per germline, CDR1 MDHEN and CDR2 SYDVKM. Here the CDR3 reads CASSPFRGSYEQYF. The CDR3 region has the DNA TGTGCCAGCAGCCCTTTCAGGGGATCCTACGAGCAGTACTTC.

This clonotype is deemed medium-sized (0.01 to 0.1%). The chain is built from TRBV11-2 and TRBJ2-2; D unresolved. Trimming removed 4 bases from V and 6 bases from J, with 18 bases in between. Germline assignment: CDR1 SGHAT and CDR2 FQNNGV. The CDR3 is 16 amino acids. The CDR3: CASSSESPVLAGELFF. The CDR3 region has the DNA TGTGCCAGCAGCTCCGAATCCCCAGTCCTAGCCGGGGAGCTGTTTTTT.

The sample holds many counts of this clonotype. This chain connects TRBV6-5 to TRBJ2-7, with 7 bases lining up with TRBD1. The CDR3 spans 14 residues. V lost 5 bases to trimming and J lost 6 bases; unmatched junction nucleotides: 10. Germline loops: CDR1 MNHEY, CDR2 SVGAGI. The CDR3 spells CASSPQTGKREQYF. CDR3 nucleotides: TGTGCCAGCAGTCCCCAGACAGGGAAGCGCGAGCAGTACTTC.

This clonotype is labeled as medium-sized (0.01 to 0.1%). The chain uses TRBV2 and TRBJ2-3; D possibly matches TRBD1 or TRBD2 (5 bases each). Germline-derived CDR1 and CDR2 are SNHLY and FYNNEI. This CDR3 has 14 amino acids. V lost 5 bases and J 0 bases, leaving 9 bases between the germline ends. In DNA, the CDR3 is TGTGCCAGCAGTCGGGACGGTAGCACAGATACGCAGTATTTT. Translated: CASSRDGSTDTQYF.

V gene TRBV7-2 combines with J gene TRBJ1-4; TRBD1 matches at 8 bases. Germline loops: CDR1 SGHTA, CDR2 FQGNSA. Unmatched junction bases numbered 5, after V lost 6 bases and J lost 2 bases. CDR3 length: 15 residues. CDR3 region: CASRPTGVTNEKLFF. CDR3 in DNA: TGTGCCAGCAGACCGACAGGGGTGACTAATGAAAAACTGTTTTTT.

This clonotype was seen at least ten times. This chain connects TRBV27 to TRBJ2-1; D gene unclear. The V gene's germline CDR1 is MNHEY and CDR2 SMNVEV (reference sequence). The CDR3 loop spans 13 amino acids. V was clipped by 6 bases and J by 4 bases, with 10 bases between them. CDR3 nucleotide sequence: TGTGCCAGCAGAGGGCACACATACAATGAGCAGTTCTTC. Translated, it gives CASRGHTYNEQFF.

This clonotype was seen repeatedly, ten times or more. The J gene is TRBJ2-2, the V gene TRBV7-9; the D gene is possibly TRBD2 (6 bases). CDR3 length equals 19 residues. Germline values: CDR1 SEHNR, CDR2 FQNEAQ (reference sequence). Trimming removed 4 bases at V and 1 base at J, with 22 bases between. CDR3 in amino acids: CASSSTLSSGNWNTGELFF. In nucleotides, the CDR3 is TGTGCCAGCAGCTCGACCCTTAGTAGCGGCAATTGGAACACCGGGGAGCTGTTTTTT.

This clonotype was recorded many times. J is TRBJ1-2 and V is TRBV3-1; D is possibly TRBD1 (5 bases). Looked up from germline, CDR1 is LGHDT and CDR2 is YNNKEL (reference sequence). The CDR3 is 13 amino acids. Deletions cut 3 bases from V and 4 bases from J, with 9 bases between. CDR3 coding DNA: TGTGCCAGCAGCCATCGGGACGGCTATGGCTACACCTTC. This gives the protein CASSHRDGYGYTF.

There are many counts of this clonotype. The J gene is TRBJ2-7, the V gene TRBV5-1, with D possibly matching TRBD1 (5 bases). V lost 0 bases to trimming and J lost 2 bases, with 12 bases between them. The CDR3 is 15 residues long. Germline V gene sequence: CDR1 SGHRS, CDR2 YFSETQ. The DNA of the CDR3 is TGCGCCAGCAGCTTGGCCGCAGGGAAGGCCTACGAGCAGTACTTC. It specifies CASSLAAGKAYEQYF.

This clonotype has at least ten counts. For the CDR3, the DNA is TGTGCCACCGGGGGGTCGCGCAATCAGCCCCAGCATTTT. Its protein is CATGGSRNQPQHF. This chain links TRBV27 with TRBJ1-5, with TRBD1 as a possible D gene (5 bases). The CDR3 covers 13 residues. Per the germline V gene, CDR1 is MNHEY and CDR2 is SMNVEV (reference sequence). V lost 10 bases, J lost 2 bases, and 12 bases lay in between.